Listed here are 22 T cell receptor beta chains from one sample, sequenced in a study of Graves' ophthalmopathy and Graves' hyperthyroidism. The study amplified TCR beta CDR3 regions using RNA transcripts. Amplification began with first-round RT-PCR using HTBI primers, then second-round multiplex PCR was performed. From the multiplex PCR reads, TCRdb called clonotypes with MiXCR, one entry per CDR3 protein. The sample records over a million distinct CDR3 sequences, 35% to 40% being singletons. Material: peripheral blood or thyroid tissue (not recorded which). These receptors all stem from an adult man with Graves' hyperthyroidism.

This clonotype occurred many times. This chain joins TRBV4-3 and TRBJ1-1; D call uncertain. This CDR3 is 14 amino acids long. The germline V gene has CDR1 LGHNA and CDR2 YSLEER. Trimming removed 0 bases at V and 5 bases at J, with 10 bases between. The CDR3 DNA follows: TGCGCCAGCAGCCAAGACAAGGCTGGGACTGAAGCTTTCTTT. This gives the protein CASSQDKAGTEAFF.

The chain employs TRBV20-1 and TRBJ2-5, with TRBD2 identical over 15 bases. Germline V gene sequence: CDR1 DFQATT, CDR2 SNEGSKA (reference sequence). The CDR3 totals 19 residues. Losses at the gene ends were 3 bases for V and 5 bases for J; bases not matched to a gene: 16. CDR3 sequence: CSASVPGLAGGTSLETQYF. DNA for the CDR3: TGCAGTGCTAGCGTGCCGGGACTAGCGGGGGGAACGAGTCTGGAGACCCAGTACTTC.

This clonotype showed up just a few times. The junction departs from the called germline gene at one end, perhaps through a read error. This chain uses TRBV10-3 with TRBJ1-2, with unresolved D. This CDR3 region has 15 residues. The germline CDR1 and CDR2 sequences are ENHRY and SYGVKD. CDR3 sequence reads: CASSYSLDLNYGYTF. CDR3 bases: TGTGCCAGCAGTTACTCCCTAGACCTTAACTATGGCTACACCTTC.

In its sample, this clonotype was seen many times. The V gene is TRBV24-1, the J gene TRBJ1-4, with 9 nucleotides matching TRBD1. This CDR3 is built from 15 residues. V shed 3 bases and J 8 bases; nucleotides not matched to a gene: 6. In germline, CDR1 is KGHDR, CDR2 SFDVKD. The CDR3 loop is CATSDRTGVGEKLFF. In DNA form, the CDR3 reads TGTGCCACCAGTGATCGGACAGGGGTAGGAGAAAAACTGTTTTTT.

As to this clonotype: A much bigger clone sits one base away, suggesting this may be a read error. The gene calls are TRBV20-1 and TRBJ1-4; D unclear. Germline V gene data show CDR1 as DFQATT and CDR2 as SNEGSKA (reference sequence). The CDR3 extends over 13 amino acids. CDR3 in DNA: TGCAGTGCTAGCTACGGGTTTAATGGAAAACTGTTTTTT. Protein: CSASYGFNGKLFF.

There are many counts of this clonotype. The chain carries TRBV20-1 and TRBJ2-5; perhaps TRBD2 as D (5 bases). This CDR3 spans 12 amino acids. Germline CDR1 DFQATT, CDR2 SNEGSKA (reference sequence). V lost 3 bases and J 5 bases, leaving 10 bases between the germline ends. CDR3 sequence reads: CSARRAGETQYF. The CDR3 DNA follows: TGCAGTGCTAGGAGGGCCGGCGAGACCCAGTACTTC.

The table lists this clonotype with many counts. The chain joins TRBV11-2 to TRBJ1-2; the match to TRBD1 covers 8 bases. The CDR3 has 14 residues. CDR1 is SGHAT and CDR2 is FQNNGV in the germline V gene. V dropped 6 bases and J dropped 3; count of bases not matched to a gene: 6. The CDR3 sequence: CASRATGAHYGYTF. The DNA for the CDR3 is TGTGCCAGCAGGGCGACAGGGGCCCACTATGGCTACACCTTC.

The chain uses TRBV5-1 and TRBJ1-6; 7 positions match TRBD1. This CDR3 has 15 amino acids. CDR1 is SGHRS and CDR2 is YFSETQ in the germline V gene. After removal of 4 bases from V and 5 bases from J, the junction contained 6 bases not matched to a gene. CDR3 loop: CASSAGTVDNSPLHF. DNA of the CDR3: TGCGCCAGCAGCGCGGGGACAGTAGATAATTCACCCCTCCACTTT.

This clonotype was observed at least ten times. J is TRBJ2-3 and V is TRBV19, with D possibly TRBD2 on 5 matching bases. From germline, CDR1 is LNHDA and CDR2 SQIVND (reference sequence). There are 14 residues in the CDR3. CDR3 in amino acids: CATQDTRATDTQYF. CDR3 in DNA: TGTGCGACCCAGGATACGAGGGCAACAGATACGCAGTATTTT. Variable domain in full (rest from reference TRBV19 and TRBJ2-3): DGGITQSPKYLFRKEGQNVTLSCEQNLNHDAMYWYRQDPGQGLRLIYYSQIVNDFQKGDIAEGYSVSREKKESFPLTVTSAQKNPTAFYLCATQDTRATDTQYFGPGTRLTVL.

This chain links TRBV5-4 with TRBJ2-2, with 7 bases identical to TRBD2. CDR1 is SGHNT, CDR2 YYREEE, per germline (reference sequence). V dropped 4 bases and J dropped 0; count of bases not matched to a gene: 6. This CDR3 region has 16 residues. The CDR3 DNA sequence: TGTGCCAGCAGCCACCGGGCGGGGGCGAACACCGGGGAGCTGTTTTTT. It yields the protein CASSHRAGANTGELFF. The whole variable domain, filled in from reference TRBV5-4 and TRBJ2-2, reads ETGVTQSPTHLIKTRGQQVTLRCSSQSGHNTVSWYQQALGQGPQFIFQYYREEENGRGNFPPRFSGLQFPNYSSELNVNALELDDSALYLCASSHRAGANTGELFFGEGSRLTVL.

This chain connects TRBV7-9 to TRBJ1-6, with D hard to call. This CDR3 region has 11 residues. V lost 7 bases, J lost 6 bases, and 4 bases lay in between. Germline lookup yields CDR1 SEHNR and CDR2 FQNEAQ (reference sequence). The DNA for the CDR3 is TGTGCCAGCAACTTTAATTCACCCCTCCACTTT. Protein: CASNFNSPLHF.

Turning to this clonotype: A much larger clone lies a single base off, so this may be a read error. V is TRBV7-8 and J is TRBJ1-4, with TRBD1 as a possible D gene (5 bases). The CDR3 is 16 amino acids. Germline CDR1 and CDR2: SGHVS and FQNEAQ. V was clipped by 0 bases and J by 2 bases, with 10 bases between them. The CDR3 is CASSLARGLTNEKLFF. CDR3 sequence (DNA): TGTGCCAGCAGCTTAGCGAGGGGCCTGACTAATGAAAAACTGTTTTTT. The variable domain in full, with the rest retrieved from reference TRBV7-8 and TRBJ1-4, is GAGVSQSPRYKVAKRGQDVALRCDPISGHVSLFWYQQALGQGPEFLTYFQNEAQLDKSGLPSDRFFAERPEGSVSTLKIQRTQQEDSAVYLCASSLARGLTNEKLFFGSGTQLSVL.

The CDR3 is CSARDSGGRYQETQYF. CDR3 in DNA: TGCAGTGCTAGAGATTCTGGAGGAAGGTACCAAGAGACCCAGTACTTC. The J gene is TRBJ2-5, the V gene TRBV20-1; D is possibly TRBD2 (5 bases). Trimming shortened V by 0 bases and J by 0 bases, and 14 bases separated the two germline ends. Germline CDR1 reads DFQATT; CDR2 reads SNEGSKA (reference sequence). The CDR3 extends over 16 amino acids.

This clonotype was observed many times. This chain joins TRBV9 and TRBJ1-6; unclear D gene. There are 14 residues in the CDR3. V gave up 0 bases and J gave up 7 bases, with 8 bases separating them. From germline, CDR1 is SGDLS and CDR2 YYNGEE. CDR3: CASSVGQENSPLHF. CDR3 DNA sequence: TGTGCCAGCAGCGTAGGGCAGGAGAATTCACCCCTCCACTTT.

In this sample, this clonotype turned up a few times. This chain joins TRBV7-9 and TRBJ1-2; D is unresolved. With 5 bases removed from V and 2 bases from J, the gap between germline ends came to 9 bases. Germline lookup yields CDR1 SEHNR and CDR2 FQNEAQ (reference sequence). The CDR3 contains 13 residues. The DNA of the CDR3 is TGTGCCAGCAGCCCGATGGCGAACTATGGCTACACCTTC. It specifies CASSPMANYGYTF.

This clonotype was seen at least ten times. CDR3 sequence: CASSSRPRSSETQYF. The CDR3 DNA reads as TGTGCCAGCAGCTCCAGACCGCGCTCGAGCGAGACCCAGTACTTC. The chain joins TRBV7-8 to TRBJ2-5; no definite D call. The CDR3 covers 15 residues. V was shortened by 4 bases and J by 5 bases, with 17 bases between the two germline ends. The germline CDR1 and CDR2 sequences are SGHVS and FQNEAQ.

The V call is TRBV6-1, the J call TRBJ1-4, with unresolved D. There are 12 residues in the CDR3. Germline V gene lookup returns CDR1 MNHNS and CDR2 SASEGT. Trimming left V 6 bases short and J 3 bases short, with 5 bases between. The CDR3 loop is CASRPANEKLFF. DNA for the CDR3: TGTGCCAGCAGGCCGGCTAATGAAAAACTGTTTTTT.

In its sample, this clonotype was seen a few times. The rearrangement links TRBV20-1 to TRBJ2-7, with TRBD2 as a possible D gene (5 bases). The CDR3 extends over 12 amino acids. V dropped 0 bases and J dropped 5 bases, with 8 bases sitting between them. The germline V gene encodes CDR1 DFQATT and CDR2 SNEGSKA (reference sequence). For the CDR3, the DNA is TGCAGTGCTAGAGATATGGAGGACGAGCAGTACTTC. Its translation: CSARDMEDEQYF.

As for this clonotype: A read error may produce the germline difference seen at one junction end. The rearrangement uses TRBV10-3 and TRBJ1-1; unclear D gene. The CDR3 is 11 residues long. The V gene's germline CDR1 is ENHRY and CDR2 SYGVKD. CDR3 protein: CAISGSAEAFF. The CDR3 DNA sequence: TGTGCCATCAGTGGGTCGGCTGAAGCCTTCTTT.

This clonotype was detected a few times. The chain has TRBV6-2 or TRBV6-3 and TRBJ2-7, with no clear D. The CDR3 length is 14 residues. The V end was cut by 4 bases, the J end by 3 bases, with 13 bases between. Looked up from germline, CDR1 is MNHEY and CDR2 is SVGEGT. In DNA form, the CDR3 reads TGTGCCAGCAGTTTGAGCTACCTATACTACGAGCAGTACTTC. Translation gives CASSLSYLYYEQYF.

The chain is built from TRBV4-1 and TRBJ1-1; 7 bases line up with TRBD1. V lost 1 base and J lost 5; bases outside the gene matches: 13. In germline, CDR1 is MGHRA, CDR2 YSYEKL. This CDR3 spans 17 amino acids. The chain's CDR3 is CASSQGRGQRRGTEAFF. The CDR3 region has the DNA TGCGCCAGCAGCCAAGGTCGGGGACAGCGCAGGGGGACTGAAGCTTTCTTT.

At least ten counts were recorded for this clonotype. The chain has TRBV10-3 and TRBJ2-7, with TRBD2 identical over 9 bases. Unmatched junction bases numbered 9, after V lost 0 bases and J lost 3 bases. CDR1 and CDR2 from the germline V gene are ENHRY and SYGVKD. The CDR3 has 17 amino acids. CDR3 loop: CAISESISGGNIYEQYF. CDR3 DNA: TGTGCCATCAGTGAGTCGATCAGCGGGGGGAATATCTACGAGCAGTACTTC.